Detailed here is one TCR beta chain. The antigen is undetermined. Data came from immunoSEQ multiplex PCR; TCRdb stores just in-frame clones and leaves some out. The repertoire holds tens of thousands of clones, with nearly 90% as singletons. CDR3 length: 15 amino acids. V lost 4 bases and J lost 4, with 15 bases in between. CDR1 and CDR2 (germline): MDHEN, SYDVKM. The data belong to a study of OX40 agonist ivuxolimab in advanced cancers. Study-wide results and caveats: The study found that CD8+ T cells averaged more expanded clones than CD4+.

The sample in question was CD4+ or CD8+ T cells sorted from blood, obtained in a trial of the OX40 agonist ivuxolimab. The TCR comes from an adult with an advanced solid tumor such as melanoma, head and neck, liver or kidney cancer. The chain joins TRBV28 to TRBJ2-3; D may correspond to TRBD1 or TRBD2 (5 bases each). The CDR3 protein is CASSSPRGVADTQYF. The CDR3 nucleotides are TGTGCCAGCAGTTCCCCACGGGGCGTGGCAGATACGCAGTATTTT.